The source of this T cell receptor beta chain is a study of shared clonotypes between healthy human individuals. Some clones are missing from TCRdb's copy, which holds only in-frame ones; the method was immunoSEQ multiplex PCR. The table includes around 2.5 million clones, roughly 93% detected once. CDR3 length equals 16 residues. J gave up 6 bases and V 4 bases, and 7 bases lay outside the gene matches. Germline loops: CDR1 SGHDT, CDR2 YYEEEE. This receptor was identified in a man between 18 and 35 years old in good health. Some clones in this sample may be carry-over from other donors' samples. The chain couples TRBV5-6 to TRBJ2-2; TRBD1 matches at 12 bases. Sequencing was done on a sample of naive CD4+ T cells from PBMCs. Regarding subset: CD45RA+ positively selected. The CDR3 DNA sequence: TGTGCCAGCAGCCGGGGGGACAGGGGGCGCCCCGGGGAGCTGTTTTTT. Protein: CASSRGDRGRPGELFF.